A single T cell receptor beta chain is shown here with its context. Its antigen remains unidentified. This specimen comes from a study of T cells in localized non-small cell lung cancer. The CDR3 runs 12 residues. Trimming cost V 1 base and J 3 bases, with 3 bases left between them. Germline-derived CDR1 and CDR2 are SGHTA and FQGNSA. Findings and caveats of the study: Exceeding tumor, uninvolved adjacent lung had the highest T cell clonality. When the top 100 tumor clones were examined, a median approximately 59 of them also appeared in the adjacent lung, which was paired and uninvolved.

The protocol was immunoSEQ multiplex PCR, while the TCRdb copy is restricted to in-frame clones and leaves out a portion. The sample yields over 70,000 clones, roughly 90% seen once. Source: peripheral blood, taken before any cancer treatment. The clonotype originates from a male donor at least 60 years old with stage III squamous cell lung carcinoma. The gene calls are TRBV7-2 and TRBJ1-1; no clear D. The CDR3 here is CASSLVYTEAFF. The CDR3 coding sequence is TGTGCCAGCAGCTTAGTTTACACTGAAGCTTTCTTT.